This passage covers 22 T cell receptor beta chains from one sample sequenced in a study of Graves' ophthalmopathy and Graves' hyperthyroidism. RNA served as the template for amplifying TCR beta CDR3 regions. The library came from an HTBI-primed first-round RT-PCR and a second-round multiplex PCR. TCRdb re-derived calls from the multiplex PCR reads in MiXCR, one entry per CDR3 protein. This sample carries roughly 500,000 distinct CDR3 sequences, about 15% of them seen once, and the ten largest clones take roughly 10%. Input material: blood. The receptors come from a woman younger than 45 with Graves' ophthalmopathy.

This clonotype came up many times. The chain carries TRBV6-1 and TRBJ2-6; 7 bases map to TRBD2. Germline V lookup: CDR1 MNHNS, CDR2 SASEGT. This CDR3 contains 16 residues. V shed 7 bases and J 2 bases; nucleotides not matched to a gene: 8. The CDR3 is CASNPSGRAGANVLTF. The CDR3 DNA follows: TGTGCCAGCAACCCATCAGGGAGGGCTGGGGCCAACGTCCTGACTTTC.

The gene calls are TRBV25-1 and TRBJ1-2; no reliable D call. CDR1 MGHDK and CDR2 SYGVNS come from the germline V gene. This CDR3 is 10 amino acids long. Trimming pared 8 bases from V and 6 bases from J, leaving 7 bases between. CDR3: CASQYNGYTF. As DNA, the CDR3 is TGTGCCAGCCAGTATAATGGCTACACCTTC.

This clonotype was detected only a few times. The CDR3 protein is CASSWGRQKETQYF. For the CDR3, the DNA is TGCGCCAGCAGCTGGGGCCGACAAAAAGAGACCCAGTACTTC. The rearrangement uses TRBV5-1 and TRBJ2-5; D possibly corresponds to TRBD1 (5 bases). The V gene's germline CDR1 is SGHRS and CDR2 YFSETQ. V dropped 3 bases and J dropped 3 bases, with 12 bases sitting between them. CDR3 length equals 14 residues.

This clonotype was counted at least ten times. The chain carries TRBV30 and TRBJ1-1; D possibly corresponds to TRBD1 (6 bases). The germline V and J ends were trimmed by 1 base and 11 bases, with 11 bases remaining between them. The CDR3 spans 11 residues. CDR1 is GTSNPN and CDR2 is SVGIG in the germline V gene (reference sequence). CDR3 DNA: TGTGCCTGGAGTGGCAGGGGATTCGCTTTCTTT. This gives the protein CAWSGRGFAFF. The whole variable domain, remainder taken from reference TRBV30 and TRBJ1-1, is SQTIHQWPATLVQPVGSPLSLECTVEGTSNPNLYWYRQAAGRGLQLLFYSVGIGQISSEVPQNLSASRPQDRQFILSSKKLLLSDSGFYLCAWSGRGFAFFGQGTRLTVV.

This clonotype appeared many times. The chain uses TRBV6-1 and TRBJ1-5; 7 nucleotides line up with TRBD1. The V segment lost 4 bases and the J segment 5 bases; nucleotides outside the gene matches: 8. Germline-derived CDR1 and CDR2 are MNHNS and SASEGT. The length of the CDR3 is 15 residues. For the CDR3, the DNA is TGTGCCAGCAGTGCCGACAGGGTGGGATATCAGCCCCAGCATTTT. Amino acid sequence: CASSADRVGYQPQHF.

This clonotype was picked up many times. This sequence joins TRBV28 and TRBJ1-5; no firm D call. Germline values: CDR1 MDHEN, CDR2 SYDVKM. V dropped 4 bases and J dropped 0 bases, with 10 bases sitting between them. The CDR3 sequence is 15 residues long. The CDR3 DNA sequence: TGTGCCAGCAGTTCTCCGGGATATAGCAATCAGCCCCAGCATTTT. Translating gives CASSSPGYSNQPQHF.

This clonotype was seen repeatedly, ten times or more. The V gene is TRBV7-2, the J gene TRBJ1-1, with D maybe TRBD1 (6 bases). CDR3 size: 15 residues. V dropped 0 bases and J dropped 4 bases, with 12 bases sitting between them. Germline V gene lookup returns CDR1 SGHTA and CDR2 FQGNSA. The CDR3 spells CASSLAVQGGTEAFF. The CDR3 nucleotides are TGTGCCAGCAGCTTAGCGGTCCAAGGGGGCACTGAAGCTTTCTTT.

This chain connects TRBV18 to TRBJ2-1; TRBD2 matches at 8 bases. The CDR3 has 14 residues. V lost 3 bases, J lost 9 bases, and 7 bases stayed unmatched. Germline values: CDR1 KGHSH, CDR2 LQKENI. The CDR3 DNA reads TGTGCCAGCTCACCCGGGACTAGTGTTCTTGAGCAGTTCTTC. Its translation is CASSPGTSVLEQFF.

The sample holds many counts of this clonotype. V is TRBV12-3 or TRBV12-4 and J is TRBJ1-1, with a possible D match to TRBD1 (6 bases). The length of the CDR3 is 15 residues. V lost 0 bases to trimming and J lost 5 bases, with 13 bases between them. This chain's CDR3 is CASSLATGSPTEAFF. DNA for the CDR3: TGTGCCAGCAGTTTAGCCACAGGGTCTCCTACTGAAGCTTTCTTT.

This clonotype was found many times. The CDR3 bases are TGTGCCATCAGTGGGGATTCGGGATCCTACGAGCAGTACTTC. Translating gives CAISGDSGSYEQYF. This rearrangement joins TRBV10-3 to TRBJ2-7, with D possibly TRBD2 on 5 matching bases. Trimming cost V 4 bases and J 1 base, with 11 bases left between them. The CDR3 is 14 amino acids. Germline V gene data show CDR1 as ENHRY and CDR2 as SYGVKD.

This clonotype was seen only a few times. The chain combines TRBV4-2 with TRBJ2-5; the match to TRBD2 covers 10 bases. The CDR3 consists of 21 residues. V was pared by 0 bases and J by 3 bases, with 19 bases of the junction left unmatched. CDR1 LGHNA and CDR2 YNFKEQ come from the germline V gene. CDR3 region: CASSQDRRTSGPVQGEETQYF. As DNA, the CDR3 is TGTGCCAGCAGCCAAGATAGACGGACTAGCGGTCCGGTACAAGGGGAAGAGACCCAGTACTTC.

This clonotype was detected ten times or more. The V call is TRBV20-1, the J call TRBJ2-7, with 10 bases aligning to TRBD2. The CDR3 covers 15 residues. V was pared by 4 bases and J by 2 bases, with 8 bases of the junction left unmatched. CDR1 and CDR2 from the germline V gene are DFQATT and SNEGSKA (reference sequence). Here the CDR3 reads CSAILAGGWTYEQYF. CDR3 nucleotides: TGCAGTGCTATATTAGCGGGAGGATGGACCTACGAGCAGTACTTC.

This clonotype was found many times. The chain recombines TRBV30 with TRBJ1-6; 11 bases align to TRBD1. The V gene's germline CDR1 is GTSNPN and CDR2 SVGIG (reference sequence). The CDR3 contains 14 residues. The J segment lost 9 bases and the V segment lost 8 bases, leaving 9 bases of the junction unmatched. The CDR3 region has the DNA TGTGCCACCTCCGGGACAGGGGGTAGTTCACCCCTCCACTTT. This encodes CATSGTGGSSPLHF.

This clonotype was seen repeatedly, ten times or more. J is TRBJ2-7 and V is TRBV11-2; D possibly corresponds to TRBD1 (6 bases). This CDR3 has 15 residues. Trimming took 0 bases from V and 2 from J, leaving 11 bases between them. From germline, CDR1 is SGHAT and CDR2 FQNNGV. This CDR3 reads CASSLEARGTYEQYF. The DNA for the CDR3 is TGTGCCAGCAGCTTAGAAGCCAGGGGCACCTACGAGCAGTACTTC.

This clonotype was detected a few times. One junction end disagrees with the germline gene, perhaps due to a read error. The chain joins TRBV30 to TRBJ1-6; D is unclear. This CDR3 has 14 residues. CDR1 is GTSNPN and CDR2 is SVGIG in the germline V gene (reference sequence). The CDR3 loop is CAWSVQRGVSHLHF. The DNA of the CDR3 is TGTGCCTGGAGTGTACAGCGGGGTGTCTCACACCTCCACTTT.

This clonotype was recorded many times. The chain uses TRBV5-1 and TRBJ2-5, with no clear D. Deletions cut 5 bases from V and 0 bases from J, with 8 bases between. Looked up from germline, CDR1 is SGHRS and CDR2 is YFSETQ. The CDR3 is made up of 13 amino acids. The CDR3 DNA sequence: TGCGCCAGCAGTTCCGACCACCAAGAGACCCAGTACTTC. Translating gives CASSSDHQETQYF.

Remarks on this clonotype: Its ends do not fully match the called genes, so a read error is possible. V gene TRBV28 combines with J gene TRBJ2-7, with D possibly being TRBD1 or TRBD2 (5 bases each). CDR1 is MDHEN, CDR2 SYDVKM, per germline. The CDR3 extends over 12 amino acids. CDR3 amino acids: CAFGIGTYDQYF. CDR3 nucleotides: TGTGCCTTCGGGATAGGGACCTACGATCAGTACTTC.

This clonotype came up many times. The gene calls are TRBV6-1 and TRBJ2-7, with D uncertain. CDR1 and CDR2 (germline): MNHNS, SASEGT. V lost 7 bases to trimming and J lost 7 bases, with 17 bases between them. This CDR3 has 13 residues. CDR3 residues: CASMTPGTREQYF. The CDR3 DNA follows: TGTGCCAGCATGACCCCTGGAACGCGAGAGCAGTACTTC.

This clonotype appeared once. The rearrangement joins TRBV9 to TRBJ1-2; TRBD1 agrees at 8 bases. Germline V lookup: CDR1 SGDLS, CDR2 YYNGEE. The CDR3 has 15 amino acids. V lost 0 bases to trimming and J lost 7 bases; unmatched junction nucleotides: 8. CDR3 amino acids: CASSVEGRGLSGYTF. Written as DNA, the CDR3 is TGTGCCAGCAGCGTAGAAGGCAGGGGGCTCTCTGGCTACACCTTC.

The table lists this clonotype with many counts. The rearrangement uses TRBV20-1 and TRBJ2-5, with D unresolved. V was shortened by 5 bases and J by 5 bases, with 9 bases between the two germline ends. Germline lookup yields CDR1 DFQATT and CDR2 SNEGSKA (reference sequence). The CDR3 length is 11 residues. The CDR3 loop reads CSAASRETQYF. The CDR3 DNA reads TGCAGTGCTGCCAGTAGGGAGACCCAGTACTTC.

This clonotype has just a few counts. A much larger clone lies a single base off, so this may be a read error. The J gene is TRBJ1-1, the V gene TRBV28, with no clear D. The germline V gene encodes CDR1 MDHEN and CDR2 SYDVKM. The CDR3 length is 12 residues. The CDR3 protein is CASAYGDTEACF. CDR3 bases: TGTGCCAGCGCTTACGGGGATACTGAAGCTTGCTTT. The full variable domain, in which reference TRBV28 and TRBJ1-1 provide the parts outside the CDR3, is DVKVTQSSRYLVKRTGEKVFLECVQDMDHENMFWYRQDPGLGLRLIYFSYDVKMKEKGDIPEGYSVSREKKERFSLILESASTNQTSMYLCASAYGDTEACFGQGTRLTVV.

This clonotype has at least ten counts. In nucleotides, the CDR3 is TGCAGTGCTAGAGAAACAGGGGGTGGCACCTACGAGCAGTACTTC. Encoded protein: CSARETGGGTYEQYF. The chain carries TRBV20-1 and TRBJ2-7; 8 bases fit TRBD1. CDR3 length equals 15 residues. The V gene's germline CDR1 is DFQATT and CDR2 SNEGSKA (reference sequence). The trim removed 0 bases at V and 2 bases at J, leaving 6 bases unmatched.